A selection of T cell receptor beta chains follows, all from one sample in a study of blood T cell repertoires in COVID-19. Sequencing used immunoSEQ multiplex PCR; TCRdb keeps in-frame clones, though not all of them. The sample consists of around 700,000 clones, 75% to 90% of them appearing once. The material sequenced was peripheral blood. The origin of the receptors is a woman between 18 and 29 years old with acute or convalescent COVID-19. CDR3s include the opening cysteine and the closing phenylalanine or tryptophan. The D gene is left open where the match is weak. Not every row has a clone size; where given, it reads once, few, many or a size class.

cdr3_nt | cdr3_aa | j_call | v_call | clone_size | d_call
TGTGCCAGCATCACGGCAGGGAACACTGAAGCTTTCTTT | CASITAGNTEAFF | TRBJ1-1 | TRBV6-5 | . | .
TGCGCCAGCAGCCCTAGCACAGATACGCAGTATTTT | CASSPSTDTQYF | TRBJ2-3 | TRBV10-2 | . | .
TGTGCCAGCAGTCCTCAACGAGGGTTGACCTACGAGCAGTACTTC | CASSPQRGLTYEQYF | TRBJ2-7 | TRBV27 | . | .
TGTGCCAGCAGCCTAGATCCCCCATCACCCCTCCACTTT | CASSLDPPSPLHF | TRBJ1-6 | TRBV6-5 | . | .
TGTGCCAGCAGCTTGGAAGGGGGAATCTACACCGGGGAGCTGTTTTTT | CASSLEGGIYTGELFF | TRBJ2-2 | TRBV5-6 | . | .
TGTGCCAGTAGGACTACACTGGACAGGGGCAATCAGCCCCAGCATTTT | CASRTTLDRGNQPQHF | TRBJ1-5 | TRBV19 | . | TRBD1
TGCGCCAGCAGCTTGAGCGGGAGAAACACCATATATTTT | CASSLSGRNTIYF | TRBJ1-3 | TRBV5-1 | . | .
TGTGCCAGCAGCAAGACAGGGGTCAGCAATCAGCCCCAGCATTTT | CASSKTGVSNQPQHF | TRBJ1-5 | TRBV6-5 | . | TRBD1
TGTGCCAGCAGGCCTAGCGGGGTCTCAGATACGCAGTATTTT | CASRPSGVSDTQYF | TRBJ2-3 | TRBV9 | . | TRBD2
TGCGCCAGCAGCTTGGGGGACAGTAACTACGAGCAGTACTTC | CASSLGDSNYEQYF | TRBJ2-7 | TRBV5-1 | . | TRBD1
TGTGCCAGCAGTTACAGTAGCATGGACAGCTATGGCTACACCTTC | CASSYSSMDSYGYTF | TRBJ1-2 | TRBV6-2/TRBV6-3 | . | .
TGTGCCAGCAGGCAAAAAGGACTTGGTTTCACCTTC | CASRQKGLGFTF | TRBJ1-2 | TRBV6-5 | . | .
TGCAGCGTTGGAGCGGGGGGGCCAGACACAGATACGCAGTATTTT | CSVGAGGPDTDTQYF | TRBJ2-3 | TRBV29-1 | . | TRBD2
TGCAGCGTAATGGATGAGCGGGCAGGTGAGCAGTACTTC | CSVMDERAGEQYF | TRBJ2-7 | TRBV29-1 | . | .
TGTGCCAGTAGTATAAAACCTCCGTCGACAGGGTGGGATACGCAGTATTTT | CASSIKPPSTGWDTQYF | TRBJ2-3 | TRBV19 | . | TRBD1
TGTGCCAGCAGCGAAGATCTTTATCGCGAGGCAGATACGCAGTATTTT | CASSEDLYREADTQYF | TRBJ2-3 | TRBV3-1/TRBV3-2 | . | .
TGTGCCGCCCGGCCAAGAGGGACAGGGGGGGATGGCTACACCTTC | CAARPRGTGGDGYTF | TRBJ1-2 | TRBV6-5 | few | TRBD1
TGTGCCTGGAGTGGGGACAGTAGCTACTCTGGAAACACCATATATTTT | CAWSGDSSYSGNTIYF | TRBJ1-3 | TRBV30 | . | TRBD1
TGTGCCTGGAGTGTATTGGGGGCGGAGGTTTCCTATGGCTACACCTTC | CAWSVLGAEVSYGYTF | TRBJ1-2 | TRBV30 | . | .
TGTGCCACCTCAACCAGTGGCTACACCTTC | CATSTSGYTF | TRBJ1-2 | TRBV19 | few | .
TGTGCCGCGGCGGGAGGGGGCGCGAATGAGCAGTTCTTC | CAAAGGGANEQFF | TRBJ2-1 | TRBV28 | . | TRBD2
TGTGCCAGCAGCTTACAGGGATGGCACACTGAAGCTTTCTTT | CASSLQGWHTEAFF | TRBJ1-1 | TRBV5-6 | . | .
TGTGCCAGCAGCCAAGGGACTAGCGGGATCTACAATGAGCAGTTCTTC | CASSQGTSGIYNEQFF | TRBJ2-1 | TRBV11-2 | . | TRBD2
TGTGCCAGCTCTCCCCCGGGGTTCACTGAAGCTTTCTTT | CASSPPGFTEAFF | TRBJ1-1 | TRBV7-9 | . | .
TGTGCCAGCAGCCCTGGGACTAGCGTCCCCTACTACGAGCAGTACTTC | CASSPGTSVPYYEQYF | TRBJ2-7 | TRBV9 | . | TRBD2
TGCAGCGCCAACAGGGGCCCCAACACTGAAGCTTTCTTT | CSANRGPNTEAFF | TRBJ1-1 | TRBV29-1 | . | TRBD1
TGTGCCACCAGTGATGGGGCGGGACAGATAAACTATGGCTACACCTTC | CATSDGAGQINYGYTF | TRBJ1-2 | TRBV24-1 | once | TRBD1
TGTGCCAGCAGTCCCCCGGACAGGGCCTATGGCTACACCTTC | CASSPPDRAYGYTF | TRBJ1-2 | TRBV6-5 | . | TRBD1
TGCGCCAGCAGCCAAGCTTTGGGGGGGACTAGCGGGCTCGAGACCCAGTACTTC | CASSQALGGTSGLETQYF | TRBJ2-5 | TRBV4-1 | . | TRBD2
TGTGCCAGCAGCTCCCAGGGGGTCGCGAACACTGAAGCTTTCTTT | CASSSQGVANTEAFF | TRBJ1-1 | TRBV9 | . | TRBD1
TGTGCCAGCAGTGAATACAATTTCGGTAGTAACAGGGGTATCACCTTC | CASSEYNFGSNRGITF | TRBJ1-2 | TRBV25-1 | . | TRBD1
TGCGCCAGCATGTGCCCTGTCGACGTCAGGGTTCTCGAGAACACTGAAGCTTTCTTT | CASMCPVDVRVLENTEAFF | TRBJ1-1 | TRBV10-1 | . | .
TGTGCCAGCAGCCAACTTAGCGGGAGTGCAACTAATGAAAAACTGTTTTTT | CASSQLSGSATNEKLFF | TRBJ1-4 | TRBV3-1/TRBV3-2 | . | .
TGTGCCAGCAGGAACAGGGGCCGCTACGAGCAGTACTTC | CASRNRGRYEQYF | TRBJ2-7 | TRBV2 | . | TRBD1
TGTGCCAGCAGCCCCCGGGCCGCGGGGGGGAGGTCCTACGAGCAGTACTTC | CASSPRAAGGRSYEQYF | TRBJ2-7 | TRBV7-9 | . | TRBD2
TGTGCCAGCAGTGAAACCCCTGGACGGGGCGAGCAGTACTTC | CASSETPGRGEQYF | TRBJ2-7 | TRBV6-4 | . | .
TGTGCCAGCACCCTAAAGAGTCCCGGGACTACCGCCAAAAACATTCAGTACTTC | CASTLKSPGTTAKNIQYF | TRBJ2-4 | TRBV2 | . | TRBD2
TGTGCCAGCAGTGACTCGAACAGGGCCACTGAAGCTTTCTTT | CASSDSNRATEAFF | TRBJ1-1 | TRBV6-4 | . | .
TGTGCCAGCAGCCGCTACAACCTTTCCGACAGGGGCACAAGTAACACTGAAGCTTTCTTT | CASSRYNLSDRGTSNTEAFF | TRBJ1-1 | TRBV3-1/TRBV3-2 | . | TRBD1
TGTGCCAGTAGCGATCCGGGGGTCACCTTGATGAACACTGAAGCTTTCTTT | CASSDPGVTLMNTEAFF | TRBJ1-1 | TRBV19 | . | .
TGTGCCACCAGTGACAGGGACAGATACTATGGCTACACCTTC | CATSDRDRYYGYTF | TRBJ1-2 | TRBV24-1 | . | TRBD1